This T cell receptor (beta chain) was recorded in a study of beta chain features in type 1 diabetes. General observations from the study: In all four CD4+ subsets, TCRB CDR3 length was significantly, moderately reduced in type 1 diabetes.

CD4+ naive, central memory, regulatory and stem cell-like memory cells were sorted via CD45RO/CCR7/CD25/CD127/CD95/CD27. In all sorted populations, purity surpassed 95%. Worth noting for this clone: What it binds is not known. This sample also contains other DNA sequences that code for the same CDR3.

In germline, CDR1 is SGHTA, CDR2 FQGNSA. V was shortened by 5 bases and J by 6 bases, with 8 bases between the two germline ends. This CDR3 has 12 residues. Every bit of the isolated RNA underwent reverse transcription, so sequencing read expressed TCRB transcripts. Here immunoSEQ multiplex PCR was the method, and the copy in TCRdb shows in-frame clones only, minus some. The table records some 660,000 clones, about 14% of them present only once. This sequence joins TRBV7-2 and TRBJ1-5; D remains ambiguous. The clonotype comes from a man younger than 35 with type 1 diabetes. The sequenced sample was naive CD4+ T cells from blood. CDR3 loop: CASSPLGQPQHF. CDR3 DNA: TGTGCCAGCAGCCCCCTTGGTCAGCCCCAGCATTTT.